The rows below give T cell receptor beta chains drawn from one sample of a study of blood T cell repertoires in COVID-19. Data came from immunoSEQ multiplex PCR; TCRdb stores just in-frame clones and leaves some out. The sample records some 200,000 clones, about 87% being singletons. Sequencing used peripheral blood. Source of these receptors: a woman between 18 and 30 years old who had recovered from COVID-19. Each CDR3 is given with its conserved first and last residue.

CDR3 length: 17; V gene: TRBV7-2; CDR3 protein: CASSLIRLAANTGELFF
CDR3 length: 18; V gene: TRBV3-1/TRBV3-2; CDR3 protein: CASSQVRIPGGRDTEAFF
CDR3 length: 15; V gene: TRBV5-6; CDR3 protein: CASSLVSRPLYGYTF
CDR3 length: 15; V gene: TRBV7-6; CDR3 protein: CASSSGQGSNYGYTF
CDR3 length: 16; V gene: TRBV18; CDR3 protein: CASSPLVGTGKETQYF
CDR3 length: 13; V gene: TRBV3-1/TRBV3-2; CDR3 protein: CASSPGTALENTF
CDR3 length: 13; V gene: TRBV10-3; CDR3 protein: CAIMQGGSYEQYF
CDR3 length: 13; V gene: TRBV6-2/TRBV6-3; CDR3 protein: CASSSLAGETQYF
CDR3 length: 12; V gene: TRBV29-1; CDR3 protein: CSVAQALLGYTF
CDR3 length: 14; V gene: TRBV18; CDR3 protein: CASSPERNTGELFF
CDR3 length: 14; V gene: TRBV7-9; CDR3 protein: CASTHSRGDQPQHF
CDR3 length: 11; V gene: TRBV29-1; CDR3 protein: CSVRTVNEQYF
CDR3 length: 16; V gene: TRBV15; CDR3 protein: CATSRPRTGGTDTQYF
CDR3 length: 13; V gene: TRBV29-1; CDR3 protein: CSVRDRGRETQYF
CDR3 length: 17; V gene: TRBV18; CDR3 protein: CASSPEPGGNSGNTIYF
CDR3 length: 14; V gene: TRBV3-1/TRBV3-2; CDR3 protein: CASRSAGGPNTQYF
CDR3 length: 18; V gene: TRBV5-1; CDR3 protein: CASSLHGTGGSGANVLTF
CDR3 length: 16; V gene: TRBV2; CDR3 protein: CASSVGGTGGTGELFF
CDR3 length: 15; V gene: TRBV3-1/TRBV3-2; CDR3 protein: CASSPKGVGNSPLHF
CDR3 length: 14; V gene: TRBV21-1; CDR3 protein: CAAPPGQGNEKLFF
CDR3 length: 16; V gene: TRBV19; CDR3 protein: CASSLGQGAGANVLTF
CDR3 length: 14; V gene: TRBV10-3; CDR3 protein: CAISRDRTNTEAFF
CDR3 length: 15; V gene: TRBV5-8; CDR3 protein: CASSLGLAAWNEQFF
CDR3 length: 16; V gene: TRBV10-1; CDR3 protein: CASTPGSPIYSLEAFF
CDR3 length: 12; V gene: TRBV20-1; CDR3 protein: CSASFRGAEAFF
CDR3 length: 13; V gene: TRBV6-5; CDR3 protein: CASSPDREEKLFF
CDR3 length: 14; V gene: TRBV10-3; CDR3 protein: CAISVQDMNTEAFF
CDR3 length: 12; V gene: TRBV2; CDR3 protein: CASIDGQGGYTF
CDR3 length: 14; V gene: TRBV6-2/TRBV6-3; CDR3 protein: CASSHGALQETQYF
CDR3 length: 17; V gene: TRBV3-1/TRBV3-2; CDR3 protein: CASSQDRETAYNSPLHF
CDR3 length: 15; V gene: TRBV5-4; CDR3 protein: CASSWGGRGTGELFF
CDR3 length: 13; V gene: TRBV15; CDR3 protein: CATSTGQGYEQYF
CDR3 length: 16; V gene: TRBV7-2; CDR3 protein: CASSFEGVVDTDTQYF
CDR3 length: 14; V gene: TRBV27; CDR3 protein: CASSLQGSYNEQFF
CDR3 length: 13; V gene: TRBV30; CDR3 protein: CAWNPDRGNTIYF
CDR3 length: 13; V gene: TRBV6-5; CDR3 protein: CASSYEGFNEQFF
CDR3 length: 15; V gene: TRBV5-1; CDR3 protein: CASSWEGGLNQPQHF
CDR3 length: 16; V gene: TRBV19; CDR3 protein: CASSIVRAGDAGELFF
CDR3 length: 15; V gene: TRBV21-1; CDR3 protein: CAGRPTGRNNSPLHF
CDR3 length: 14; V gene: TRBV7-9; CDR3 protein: CASSSPQGNQPQHF
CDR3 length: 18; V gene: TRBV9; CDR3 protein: CASSVRGQGLAGYNEQFF
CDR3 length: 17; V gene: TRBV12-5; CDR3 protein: CASGLVLPTGSTGELFF
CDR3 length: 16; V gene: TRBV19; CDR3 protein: CASSTDRDWANTEAFF
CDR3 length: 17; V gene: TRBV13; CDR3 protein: CASSIFVAGSSYSPLHF
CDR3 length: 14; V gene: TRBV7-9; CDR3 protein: CASTNLAGYNEQFF
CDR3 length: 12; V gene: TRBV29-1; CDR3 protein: CSVGGGNTEAFF
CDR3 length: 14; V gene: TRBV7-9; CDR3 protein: CASSFGRGRHEQYF
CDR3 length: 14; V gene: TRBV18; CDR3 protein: CASSPPGRVETQYF
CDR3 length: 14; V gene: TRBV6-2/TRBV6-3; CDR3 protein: CASSAPGAPYEQYF
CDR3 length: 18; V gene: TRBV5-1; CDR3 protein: CASSLAKGLAGGRNEQFF
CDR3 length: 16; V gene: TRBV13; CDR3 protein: CASSLELGQGSYEQYF